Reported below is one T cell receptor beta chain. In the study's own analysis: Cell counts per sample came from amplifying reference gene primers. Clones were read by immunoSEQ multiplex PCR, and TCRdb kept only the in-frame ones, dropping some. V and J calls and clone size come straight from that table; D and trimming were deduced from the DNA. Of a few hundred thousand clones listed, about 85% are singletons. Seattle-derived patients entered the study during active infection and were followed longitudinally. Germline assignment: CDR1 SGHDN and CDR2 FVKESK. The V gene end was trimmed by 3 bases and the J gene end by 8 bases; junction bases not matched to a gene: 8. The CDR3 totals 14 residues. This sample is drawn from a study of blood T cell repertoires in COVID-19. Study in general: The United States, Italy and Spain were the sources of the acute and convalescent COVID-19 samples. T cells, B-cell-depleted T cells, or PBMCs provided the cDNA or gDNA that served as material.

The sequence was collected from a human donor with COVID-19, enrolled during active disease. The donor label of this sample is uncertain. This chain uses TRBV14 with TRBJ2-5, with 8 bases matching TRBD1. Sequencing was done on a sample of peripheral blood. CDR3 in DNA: TGTGCCAGCAGCCAGTCAGGGGGCCGAAGTACCCAGTACTTC. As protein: CASSQSGGRSTQYF. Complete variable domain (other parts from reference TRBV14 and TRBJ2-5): EAGVTQFPSHSVIEKGQTVTLRCDPISGHDNLYWYRRVMGKEIKFLLHFVKESKQDESGMPNNRFLAERTGGTYSTLKVQPAELEDSGVYFCASSQSGGRSTQYFGPGTRLLVL.